The 26 T cell receptor beta chains given below trace back to one sample, sequenced in a study of PD-1 blockade in classical Hodgkin lymphoma (dated by TCRdb to 2020 to 2022). The time point label, as the study defines it: cycle 2 day 1 (C2D1) of nivolumab. Every trial patient had relapsed after autologous stem cell transplantation, and cohorts A, B and C differed in prior brentuximab vedotin exposure. The library relied on the immunoSEQ multiplex PCR assay. This immuneACCESS table, as held by TCRdb, lists in-frame sequences with V and J called but not all clones. Of the missing ones, under half trace to an unresolved V gene in checked studies; the others have no known cause. Within this sample are about 58,000 clones, with roughly 90% of them counted one time only. Of the sample, more than 9% is held by the ten largest clones. Here the sequenced sample was peripheral blood mononuclear cells (PBMCs), taken before the second cycle of nivolumab. These receptors were collected from a human donor with classical Hodgkin lymphoma.

The CDR3 coding sequence is TGTGCCAGCAGCTTAGGGTCCGCGGGAGGCTACACCTTC. Its protein product is CASSLGSAGGYTF. This chain links TRBV7-6 with TRBJ1-2; no clear D gene. V shed 1 base and J shed 8 bases, with 11 bases lying between them. CDR1 and CDR2 (germline): SGHVS, FNYEAQ. This CDR3 contains 13 residues.

V gene TRBV25-1 combines with J gene TRBJ1-4; 11 bases agree with TRBD1. CDR1 MGHDK and CDR2 SYGVNS come from the germline V gene. The CDR3 is 14 residues long. V trimming: 5 bases; J trimming: 6 bases; junction bases outside the gene matches: 2. For the CDR3, the DNA is TGTGCCAGCAGTAGGACAGGGGGCGATGAAAAACTGTTTTTT. Its protein product is CASSRTGGDEKLFF.

The chain employs TRBV7-6 and TRBJ2-3, with 10 positions matching TRBD1. J was trimmed by 1 base and V by 5 bases; bases with no gene match: 6. The CDR3 loop spans 16 amino acids. CDR1 and CDR2 from the germline V gene are SGHVS and FNYEAQ. DNA of the CDR3: TGTGCCAGCAGCCCGCGGACAGGGGGAGGCACAGATACGCAGTATTTT. Translating it yields CASSPRTGGGTDTQYF.

This clone came up a few times. The chain joins TRBV27 to TRBJ2-4; D gene ambiguous. The CDR3 is 14 amino acids. Trimming removed 7 bases at V and 0 bases at J, with 10 bases between. Germline values: CDR1 MNHEY, CDR2 SMNVEV (reference sequence). The DNA of the CDR3 is TGTGCCAGCAACTCCGATCTAGCCAAAAACATTCAGTACTTC. Amino acid sequence: CASNSDLAKNIQYF.

The chain carries TRBV27 and TRBJ2-7; TRBD2 matches 8 bases. In germline, CDR1 is MNHEY, CDR2 SMNVEV (reference sequence). The V and J ends lost 8 bases and 5 bases, in that order; junction bases with no gene match: 8. The CDR3 is made up of 13 amino acids. CDR3 region: CASCCGRRNEQYF. CDR3 in DNA: TGTGCCAGCTGTTGCGGGAGGAGAAACGAGCAGTACTTC.

The gene calls are TRBV6-1 and TRBJ2-1; D perhaps matches TRBD1 (6 bases). CDR3 size: 14 residues. V dropped 4 bases and J dropped 4 bases, with 11 bases sitting between them. Germline CDR1 is MNHNS and CDR2 is SASEGT. CDR3 in amino acids: CASSGPTGYNEQFF. The CDR3 nucleotides are TGTGCCAGCAGTGGACCTACAGGGTACAATGAGCAGTTCTTC.

The chain combines TRBV5-5 with TRBJ2-3; D is undetermined. The germline V and J ends were trimmed by 2 bases and 6 bases, with 16 bases remaining between them. This CDR3 is 15 amino acids long. Germline CDR1 reads SGHKS; CDR2 reads YYEKEE (reference sequence). The CDR3 loop is CASSFTSGSGDTQYF. The DNA for the CDR3 is TGTGCCAGCAGCTTTACTTCTGGGTCCGGTGATACGCAGTATTTT.

The table lists this clone with a few counts. This chain connects TRBV28 to TRBJ1-2; 7 bases are a match to TRBD1. This CDR3 comprises 14 residues. V trimming: 4 bases; J trimming: 4 bases; junction bases outside the gene matches: 6. Germline CDR1 is MDHEN and CDR2 is SYDVKM. The CDR3 protein is CASSSGQALYGYTF. The DNA for the CDR3 is TGTGCCAGCAGTTCCGGACAGGCCCTCTATGGCTACACCTTC.

This chain uses TRBV5-1 with TRBJ2-7; weak D call: TRBD1 (5 bases). The CDR3 extends over 14 amino acids. V was shortened by 6 bases and J by 4 bases, with 17 bases between the two germline ends. Germline lookup yields CDR1 SGHRS and CDR2 YFSETQ. The CDR3 spells CASTPRDRNYEQYF. CDR3 in DNA: TGCGCCAGCACCCCCCGAGACAGAAATTACGAGCAGTACTTC.

The genes are TRBV15 and TRBJ2-7; TRBD1 is a possible D gene (5 bases). Germline V gene sequence: CDR1 LNHNV, CDR2 YYDKDF (reference sequence). Trimming cost V 0 bases and J 3 bases, with 9 bases left between them. This CDR3 contains 14 residues. CDR3: CATSRDGRGYEQYF. Written as DNA, the CDR3 is TGTGCCACCAGCAGAGATGGTAGGGGCTACGAGCAGTACTTC.

The rearrangement links TRBV9 to TRBJ1-1; D call uncertain. Germline lookup yields CDR1 SGDLS and CDR2 YYNGEE. The length of the CDR3 is 14 residues. Trimming took off 2 bases at V and 3 bases at J, with 11 bases between the two ends. The CDR3 region has the DNA TGTGCCAGCAGCGTGCACGGCGAATACACTGAAGCTTTCTTT. It codes for CASSVHGEYTEAFF.

The V call is TRBV5-1, the J call TRBJ2-2; D is ambiguous. The CDR3 contains 14 residues. V lost 0 bases to trimming and J lost 4 bases, with 7 bases between them. Germline loops: CDR1 SGHRS, CDR2 YFSETQ. This CDR3 reads CASSLAPLTGELFF. The CDR3 coding sequence is TGCGCCAGCAGCTTGGCTCCACTCACCGGGGAGCTGTTTTTT. Looking up the rest from reference TRBV5-1 and TRBJ2-2 gives the full variable domain: KAGVTQTPRYLIKTRGQQVTLSCSPISGHRSVSWYQQTPGQGLQFLFEYFSETQRNKGNFPGRFSGRQFSNSRSEMNVSTLELGDSALYLCASSLAPLTGELFFGEGSRLTVL.

The V call is TRBV6-5, the J call TRBJ1-2; D call uncertain. V gave up 3 bases and J gave up 4 bases, with 15 bases separating them. The CDR3 sequence is 15 residues long. Germline CDR1 reads MNHEY; CDR2 reads SVGAGI. The CDR3 loop is CASSYKAGDPYGYTF. DNA of the CDR3: TGTGCCAGCAGTTATAAGGCAGGAGACCCCTATGGCTACACCTTC.

V gene TRBV30 combines with J gene TRBJ2-7; 8 bases are a match to TRBD1. The trim removed 4 bases at V and 4 bases at J, leaving 9 bases unmatched. CDR3 length: 14 residues. CDR1 and CDR2 (germline): GTSNPN, SVGIG (reference sequence). The CDR3 loop reads CAWTLDRDWYEQYF. CDR3 bases: TGTGCCTGGACCCTGGACAGGGATTGGTACGAGCAGTACTTC.

The chain is built from TRBV7-2 and TRBJ2-5, with TRBD2 identical over 7 bases. Germline lookup yields CDR1 SGHTA and CDR2 FQGNSA. Trimming removed 5 bases from V and 6 bases from J; junction bases left unmatched: 12. This CDR3 is 15 amino acids long. The CDR3 sequence is CASSRETSPLKTQYF. Here the CDR3 DNA reads TGTGCCAGCAGCCGCGAGACTAGCCCCCTTAAGACCCAGTACTTC.

The genes are TRBV5-1 and TRBJ2-2; TRBD1 agrees at 11 bases. With 1 base clipped from V and 2 bases from J, the junction kept 4 bases outside the gene matches. Germline lookup yields CDR1 SGHRS and CDR2 YFSETQ. The CDR3 length is 17 residues. The chain's CDR3 is CASSLRTGGLNTGELFF. The CDR3 nucleotides read TGCGCCAGCAGCTTGAGGACAGGGGGCCTTAACACCGGGGAGCTGTTTTTT.

The V call is TRBV7-9, the J call TRBJ2-3, with D unresolved. Per the germline V gene, CDR1 is SEHNR and CDR2 is FQNEAQ (reference sequence). The CDR3 spans 15 residues. V was cut by 1 base and J by 2 bases, with 10 bases left in between. The CDR3 DNA sequence: TGTGCCAGCAGCTTAGGAGGCGCACACACAGATACGCAGTATTTT. This codes for CASSLGGAHTDTQYF.

V is TRBV15 and J is TRBJ2-7; D may be TRBD1 (5 bases). This CDR3 contains 14 residues. Germline CDR1 reads LNHNV; CDR2 reads YYDKDF (reference sequence). Trimming removed 0 bases from V and 1 base from J, with 7 bases in between. The CDR3 sequence: CATSRDRASYEQYF. The CDR3 DNA is TGTGCCACCAGCAGAGACAGGGCTTCCTACGAGCAGTACTTC.

This clone was seen a single time. The rearrangement joins TRBV7-3 to TRBJ2-2, with TRBD1 identical over 9 bases. The CDR3 covers 16 residues. The J segment lost 1 base and the V segment lost 5 bases, leaving 5 bases of the junction unmatched. The germline V gene has CDR1 SGHTA and CDR2 FQGTGA. The CDR3 DNA follows: TGTGCCAGCAGCATAGGACAGGGGTTGAACACCGGGGAGCTGTTTTTT. Amino acids: CASSIGQGLNTGELFF.

This clone showed up just once. This chain joins TRBV7-9 and TRBJ1-5; no clear D. The CDR3 covers 14 residues. In germline, CDR1 is SEHNR, CDR2 FQNEAQ (reference sequence). V was shortened by 2 bases and J by 7 bases, with 12 bases between the two germline ends. CDR3 sequence (DNA): TGTGCCAGCAGCTTATCTCAGGTCGTACAGCCCCAGCATTTT. This sequence encodes CASSLSQVVQPQHF.

This clone appeared a few times. V gene TRBV6-1 combines with J gene TRBJ1-5; possible D gene TRBD1, 6 bases. The ends were cut back, 3 bases at V and 3 bases at J, with 15 bases in the middle. From germline, CDR1 is MNHNS and CDR2 SASEGT. There are 16 residues in the CDR3. CDR3 sequence (DNA): TGTGCCAGCAGTGAGTGGGCAGGGGCTGACAATCAGCCCCAGCATTTT. It encodes CASSEWAGADNQPQHF.

J is TRBJ2-7 and V is TRBV6-5; no reliable D call. The germline CDR1 and CDR2 sequences are MNHEY and SVGAGI. Trimming removed 7 bases from V and 1 base from J, with 14 bases in between. The length of the CDR3 is 14 residues. The CDR3 spells CASTSSDKSYEQYF. The DNA for the CDR3 is TGTGCCAGCACCTCGTCAGATAAGTCCTACGAGCAGTACTTC.

This rearrangement joins TRBV27 to TRBJ2-7, with D unclear. Trimming left V 6 bases short and J 3 bases short, with 6 bases between. This CDR3 region has 11 residues. CDR1 is MNHEY and CDR2 is SMNVEV in the germline V gene (reference sequence). In DNA, the CDR3 is TGTGCCAGCAGCCTAGGCTACGAGCAGTACTTC. Protein sequence: CASSLGYEQYF.

This clone was found a few times. J is TRBJ2-2 and V is TRBV19; D possibly uses TRBD1 or TRBD2 (5 bases each). Between the trimmed V and J ends, which lost 3 bases and 6 bases, there was a span of 20 bases. CDR3 length equals 17 residues. The germline CDR1 and CDR2 sequences are LNHDA and SQIVND (reference sequence). CDR3 coding DNA: TGTGCCAGTAGTATCCCGGGACCTTTCTTCGAGGCCGGGGAGCTGTTTTTT. It specifies CASSIPGPFFEAGELFF.

The chain recombines TRBV5-6 with TRBJ2-4; D gene unclear. This CDR3 contains 14 residues. The V gene lost 0 bases and the J gene lost 4 bases, with 8 bases spanning the gap. Germline assignment: CDR1 SGHDT and CDR2 YYEEEE. CDR3 protein: CASSLDTDKNIQYF. The CDR3 nucleotides read TGTGCCAGCAGCTTGGATACCGATAAAAACATTCAGTACTTC.

The gene calls are TRBV9 and TRBJ2-7; no clear D gene. Per germline, CDR1 SGDLS and CDR2 YYNGEE. The CDR3 extends over 13 amino acids. The V gene lost 3 bases and the J gene lost 1 base, with 8 bases spanning the gap. The CDR3 bases are TGTGCCAGCAGCGCCTCTGGGTCCTACGAGCAGTACTTC. Its translation is CASSASGSYEQYF.